The rows below give T cell receptor beta chains drawn from one sample of a study of Graves' ophthalmopathy and Graves' hyperthyroidism. TCRdb passed the multiplex PCR reads through MiXCR, listing each CDR3 protein once. The table has fewer than 650,000 distinct CDR3 sequences, 20% to 25% seen once; the top ten hold more than 5.5%. Sequencing was carried out using peripheral blood. These receptors all stem from a woman aged 18-29 years with stable Graves' hyperthyroidism. Some clones in this sample may be carry-over from other donors' samples. The CDR3 runs from the conserved cysteine through the conserved F or W. D genes are given only for firm matches. The listing skips clone size in some rows; elsewhere it reads once, few, many or a size class.

D: TRBD1
size: .
J: TRBJ2-7
V: TRBV12-3/TRBV12-4
CDR3: CASSLSGQGAYEQYF
DNA: TGTGCCAGCAGTTTAAGTGGACAGGGGGCCTACGAGCAGTACTTC

D: .
size: .
J: TRBJ1-2
V: TRBV4-1
CDR3: CASSLVQETNYGYTF
DNA: TGCGCCAGCAGTCTAGTACAGGAAACTAACTATGGCTACACCTTC

D: TRBD2
size: .
J: TRBJ2-2
V: TRBV11-2
CDR3: CASSPGGGLRRTGELFF
DNA: TGTGCCAGCAGCCCCGGGGGGGGGTTGAGGAGAACCGGGGAGCTGTTTTTT

D: .
size: many
J: TRBJ1-6
V: TRBV28
CDR3: CASSTPQGLNSPLHF
DNA: TGTGCCAGCAGTACACCTCAGGGACTTAATTCACCCCTCCACTTT

D: .
size: many
J: TRBJ1-1
V: TRBV7-2
CDR3: CASSLYLNTEAFF
DNA: TGTGCCAGCAGCTTATATCTGAACACTGAAGCTTTCTTT

D: TRBD2
size: many
J: TRBJ2-7
V: TRBV20-1
CDR3: CRAGGRGNYEQYF
DNA: TGCAGGGCCGGGGGGAGAGGGAATTACGAGCAGTACTTC

D: .
size: .
J: TRBJ1-2
V: TRBV9
CDR3: CASSVGPSDNNYGYTF
DNA: TGTGCCAGCAGCGTAGGCCCGTCGGATAATAACTATGGCTACACCTTC

D: TRBD2
size: few
J: TRBJ2-5
V: TRBV30
CDR3: CAWSTSGQETQYF
DNA: TGTGCCTGGTCGACTAGCGGTCAAGAGACCCAGTACTTC

D: TRBD1
size: many
J: TRBJ2-7
V: TRBV7-8
CDR3: CASSLAVIPGTGIYEQYF
DNA: TGTGCCAGCAGCTTAGCCGTGATACCAGGGACAGGCATCTACGAGCAGTACTTC

D: .
size: many
J: TRBJ1-1
V: TRBV6-4
CDR3: CASSEDRPLKPEAFF
DNA: TGTGCCAGCAGTGAAGACAGACCCTTGAAGCCTGAAGCTTTCTTT

D: TRBD1
size: .
J: TRBJ2-5
V: TRBV30
CDR3: CAWRGQGGTQYF
DNA: TGTGCCTGGAGGGGACAGGGAGGGACCCAGTACTTC

D: .
size: many
J: TRBJ1-5
V: TRBV6-2/TRBV6-3
CDR3: CASSYLAVNQPQHF
DNA: TGTGCCAGCAGTTACCTTGCGGTCAATCAGCCCCAGCATTTT

D: .
size: .
J: TRBJ2-2
V: TRBV2
CDR3: CASSEGRLNTGELFF
DNA: TGTGCCAGCAGTGAAGGACGTCTGAACACCGGGGAGCTGTTTTTT

D: .
size: many
J: TRBJ1-2
V: TRBV6-4
CDR3: CASRKLVSFERANYGYTF
DNA: TGTGCCAGCAGAAAGCTAGTGTCGTTTGAGAGAGCTAACTATGGCTACACCTTC

D: TRBD1
size: .
J: TRBJ1-1
V: TRBV6-1
CDR3: CASSRQGVETGAFF
DNA: TGTGCCAGCAGTAGACAGGGGGTAGAAACTGGAGCTTTCTTT

D: TRBD1
size: many
J: TRBJ1-1
V: TRBV28
CDR3: CASKTGRGAFF
DNA: TGTGCCAGCAAGACAGGGAGGGGAGCTTTCTTT

D: .
size: few
J: TRBJ1-2
V: TRBV11-2
CDR3: CASSSPRESSAGYTF
DNA: TGTGCCAGCAGCTCCCCCAGGGAAAGCAGCGCAGGCTACACCTTC